This passage covers 10 T cell receptor beta chains from one sample sequenced in a study of CD8+ T cells in alopecia areata. Reverse transcription of extracted RNA yielded cDNA, which provided the sequencing template. The assay was immunoSEQ multiplex PCR, and TCRdb's table has in-frame clones only and misses some. This table has roughly 100,000 clones, 45% to 60% appearing once. Material for sequencing was CD4+ T cells sorted from blood. The receptors here all came from a human donor in good health.

The rearrangement joins TRBV7-8 to TRBJ1-2; D is ambiguous. Trimming took off 5 bases at V and 4 bases at J, with 17 bases between the two ends. The CDR3 covers 15 residues. The germline gives CDR1 SGHVS, CDR2 FQNEAQ. CDR3: CASSPGTLRPYGYTF. The CDR3 DNA reads TGTGCCAGCAGCCCGGGTACCCTACGGCCCTATGGCTACACCTTC.

This clone appeared a few times. The chain uses TRBV19 and TRBJ2-7, with 7 bases fitting TRBD2. J lost 7 bases, V lost 11 bases, and 17 bases had no gene match. This CDR3 region has 14 residues. Germline assignment: CDR1 LNHDA and CDR2 SQIVND (reference sequence). CDR3 DNA sequence: TGTGCCGGCCTTTGGCGGGGGACCGCTGGTGAGCAGTACTTC. It specifies CAGLWRGTAGEQYF.

This chain joins TRBV4-2 and TRBJ1-2; D is unresolved. The germline CDR1 and CDR2 sequences are LGHNA and YNFKEQ. Trimming shortened V by 3 bases and J by 10 bases, and 21 bases separated the two germline ends. The CDR3 has 15 amino acids. CDR3 sequence reads: CASSHRHQDGRTYTF. DNA for the CDR3: TGTGCCAGCAGCCATCGGCATCAGGACGGCCGAACCTACACCTTC.

V is TRBV5-1 and J is TRBJ2-2, with D hard to call. The V gene lost 4 bases and the J gene lost 9 bases, with 7 bases spanning the gap. Per germline, CDR1 SGHRS and CDR2 YFSETQ. This CDR3 has 11 residues. The CDR3 coding sequence is TGCGCCAGCAGCGCGATTAGGGAGCTGTTTTTT. Translation gives CASSAIRELFF.

The gene calls are TRBV5-1 and TRBJ2-3; D could derive from TRBD1 or TRBD2 (5 bases each). The CDR3 is 15 residues long. V dropped 3 bases and J dropped 2 bases, with 13 bases sitting between them. The germline V gene has CDR1 SGHRS and CDR2 YFSETQ. CDR3 sequence reads: CASSWMGVNTDTQYF. DNA for the CDR3: TGCGCCAGCAGCTGGATGGGGGTTAACACAGATACGCAGTATTTT.

The table lists this clone with a few counts. The V and J genes are TRBV2 and TRBJ1-1, with D perhaps matching TRBD1 (5 bases). From germline, CDR1 is SNHLY and CDR2 FYNNEI. V was pared by 4 bases and J by 3 bases, with 6 bases between. The CDR3 loop spans 12 amino acids. The DNA of the CDR3 is TGTGCCAGCAGTGCGGGGGACACTGAAGCTTTCTTT. Protein sequence: CASSAGDTEAFF.

This rearrangement joins TRBV7-2 to TRBJ2-7, with 8 bases lining up with TRBD2. J gave up 2 bases and V 0 bases, and 6 bases lay outside the gene matches. The CDR3 has 16 amino acids. The V gene's germline CDR1 is SGHTA and CDR2 FQGNSA. The CDR3 spells CASSLAGPGGTYEQYF. CDR3 nucleotide sequence: TGTGCCAGCAGCTTAGCAGGGCCGGGGGGGACCTACGAGCAGTACTTC.

The chain couples TRBV18 to TRBJ1-2; TRBD1 aligns across 9 bases. This CDR3 is built from 16 residues. Germline CDR1 reads KGHSH; CDR2 reads LQKENI. V shed 2 bases, J shed 3 bases, and the junction held 7 bases outside the gene matches. The CDR3 DNA reads as TGTGCCAGCTCACCAGTAGGACAGGGGTTGGACTATGGCTACACCTTC. As protein: CASSPVGQGLDYGYTF.

There are a few counts of this clone. V usage is TRBV7-2 and J usage is TRBJ2-5; 11 positions match TRBD2. The junction had 3 bases not matched to a gene; V was cut back by 1 base and J by 5 bases. This CDR3 region has 15 residues. CDR1 and CDR2 from the germline V gene are SGHTA and FQGNSA. The CDR3 spells CASSLVAGGPETQYF. CDR3 DNA: TGTGCCAGCAGCTTAGTAGCGGGGGGGCCCGAGACCCAGTACTTC.

This chain connects TRBV7-8 to TRBJ2-1; tentative D call: TRBD1 (8 bases). Germline V CDR1 and CDR2: SGHVS, FQNEAQ. The V end lost 1 base, the J end lost 6 bases, and 16 bases lay between the germline ends. The CDR3 is made up of 16 amino acids. The CDR3 DNA reads TGTGCCAGCAGCTTAGTCGGACAGGGAGGGGTCAATGAGCAGTTCTTC. Translation: CASSLVGQGGVNEQFF.